The 28 T cell receptor beta chains presented below share a single source sample, sequenced in a study of OX40 agonist ivuxolimab in advanced cancers. Repertoires were generated with immunoSEQ multiplex PCR, while TCRdb's copy carries only in-frame clones and drops some. The repertoire holds 42,000 or so clones, with about 90% as singletons. The starting material was CD4+ or CD8+ T cells sorted from blood, obtained in a trial of the OX40 agonist ivuxolimab. Receptor source: an adult with an advanced solid tumor such as melanoma, head and neck, liver or kidney cancer.

The rearrangement uses TRBV6-5 and TRBJ1-1; D is possibly TRBD1 (5 bases). The CDR3 is 15 amino acids. CDR1 and CDR2 (germline): MNHEY, SVGAGI. V dropped 2 bases and J dropped 0 bases, with 10 bases sitting between them. The CDR3 nucleotides read TGTGCCAGCAGTTACCGGCAGGGAATGAACACTGAAGCTTTCTTT. This encodes CASSYRQGMNTEAFF.

The chain uses TRBV11-2 and TRBJ2-1, with 9 nucleotides matching TRBD2. CDR1 and CDR2 from the germline V gene are SGHAT and FQNNGV. The CDR3 is 15 amino acids. With V trimmed by 5 bases and J by 7 bases, 9 bases remained unmatched. The CDR3, as DNA: TGTGCCAGCAGCCCTCCCGGACTAGCGATGAATGAGCAGTTCTTC. Protein product: CASSPPGLAMNEQFF. The variable domain in full, completed from reference TRBV11-2 and TRBJ2-1, reads EAGVAQSPRYKIIEKRQSVAFWCNPISGHATLYWYQQILGQGPKLLIQFQNNGVVDDSQLPKDRFSAERLKGVDSTLKIQPAKLEDSAVYLCASSPPGLAMNEQFFGPGTRLTVL.

The rearrangement uses TRBV7-9 and TRBJ2-2; 12 nucleotides match TRBD1. Per the germline V gene, CDR1 is SEHNR and CDR2 is FQNEAQ (reference sequence). This CDR3 is 17 amino acids long. V was pared by 6 bases and J by 5 bases, with 10 bases of the junction left unmatched. In nucleotides, the CDR3 is TGTGCCAGCAGTTCGGGACAGGGGGCGTTGGGGACCGGGGAGCTGTTTTTT. It translates to CASSSGQGALGTGELFF.

The genes are TRBV27 and TRBJ1-5; TRBD1 aligns across 9 bases. The CDR3 covers 14 residues. V lost 3 bases, J lost 6 bases, and 3 bases stayed unmatched. The germline V gene has CDR1 MNHEY and CDR2 SMNVEV (reference sequence). The CDR3 is CASSFGQGIQPQHF. The CDR3 DNA follows: TGTGCCAGCAGTTTCGGACAGGGGATTCAGCCCCAGCATTTT.

The chain recombines TRBV7-9 with TRBJ1-1; TRBD1 agrees at 8 bases. CDR3 size: 17 residues. CDR1 and CDR2 from the germline V gene are SEHNR and FQNEAQ (reference sequence). Trimming removed 3 bases from V and 1 base from J; junction bases left unmatched: 10. The CDR3: CASSLPKGQGANTEAFF. The CDR3 region has the DNA TGTGCCAGCAGCTTGCCCAAGGGGCAGGGGGCGAACACTGAAGCTTTCTTT.

This clone has just one count. The J gene is TRBJ1-6, the V gene TRBV19; the D gene is possibly TRBD1 (5 bases). Germline V gives CDR1 LNHDA, CDR2 SQIVND (reference sequence). This CDR3 region has 14 residues. Trimming cost V 3 bases and J 7 bases, with 10 bases left between them. CDR3 amino acids: CASSIYRTNSPLHF. The CDR3 bases are TGTGCCAGTAGTATCTACAGGACAAATTCACCCCTCCACTTT.

The chain uses TRBV19 and TRBJ2-5; D is unresolved. The CDR3 is 13 residues long. V lost 0 bases, J lost 1 base, and 3 bases lay in between. The V gene's germline CDR1 is LNHDA and CDR2 SQIVND (reference sequence). The DNA of the CDR3 is TGTGCCAGTAGTATAGAACCCCAAGAGACCCAGTACTTC. This gives the protein CASSIEPQETQYF.

The CDR3 sequence: CASSQEASGARETQYF. The CDR3 DNA reads as TGCGCCAGCAGCCAAGAAGCTAGCGGGGCTCGTGAGACCCAGTACTTC. This chain uses TRBV4-1 with TRBJ2-5; 9 nucleotides match TRBD2. Germline V lookup: CDR1 MGHRA, CDR2 YSYEKL. This CDR3 has 16 amino acids. V shed 0 bases, J shed 5 bases, and the junction held 7 bases outside the gene matches.

This clone has a handful of counts. This rearrangement joins TRBV6-1 to TRBJ2-1; D unclear. Germline V gene sequence: CDR1 MNHNS, CDR2 SASEGT. The V end lost 1 base, the J end lost 8 bases, and 18 bases lay between the germline ends. The CDR3 runs 16 residues. CDR3 bases: TGTGCCAGCAGTGAAGGTCCCTACCCCTTAATCGATGAGCAGTTCTTC. Its protein product is CASSEGPYPLIDEQFF.

The rearrangement uses TRBV27 and TRBJ1-5; D possibly corresponds to TRBD1 (5 bases). CDR3 length: 14 residues. Germline-derived CDR1 and CDR2 are MNHEY and SMNVEV (reference sequence). V was clipped by 3 bases and J by 1 base, with 7 bases between them. CDR3 in amino acids: CASSLGVSNQPQHF. For the CDR3, the DNA is TGTGCCAGCAGTTTGGGGGTCAGCAATCAGCCCCAGCATTTT.

The chain carries TRBV28 and TRBJ2-5; 7 bases are a match to TRBD1. CDR1 is MDHEN, CDR2 SYDVKM, per germline. V was clipped by 5 bases and J by 5 bases; unmatched bases: 11. The CDR3 has 15 amino acids. CDR3 sequence: CASSPHQQGTETQYF. The CDR3 DNA is TGTGCCAGCAGTCCACACCAACAGGGGACGGAGACCCAGTACTTC.

The gene calls are TRBV6-6 and TRBJ2-7; TRBD1 is a possible D gene (6 bases). The CDR3 length is 11 residues. V lost 9 bases, J lost 3 bases, and 9 bases lay in between. CDR1 is MNHNY, CDR2 SVGAGI, per germline (reference sequence). CDR3 region: CASRQDYEQYV. The CDR3 nucleotides are TGTGCCAGTAGACAGGACTACGAGCAGTACGTC.

This chain connects TRBV11-3 to TRBJ1-2; D might be TRBD1 (6 bases). CDR1 is SGHNT and CDR2 is YENEEA in the germline V gene. This CDR3 region has 15 residues. V dropped 2 bases and J dropped 4 bases, with 14 bases sitting between them. CDR3 DNA sequence: TGTGCCAGCAGCTTACTTGAGGGACAAAGCTATGGCTACACCTTC. It codes for CASSLLEGQSYGYTF.

This chain joins TRBV30 and TRBJ2-7; 11 positions agree with TRBD1. Germline CDR1 is GTSNPN and CDR2 is SVGIG (reference sequence). The CDR3 is 15 amino acids. After removal of 1 base from V and 3 bases from J, the junction contained 5 bases not matched to a gene. CDR3 nucleotide sequence: TGTGCCTGGAGTGATGAGGGGACAGGGGGCTACGAGCAGTACTTC. This gives the protein CAWSDEGTGGYEQYF.

The V gene is TRBV4-1, the J gene TRBJ1-2; a possible D gene is TRBD1 (5 bases). This CDR3 is 15 amino acids long. Trimming shortened V by 4 bases and J by 2 bases, and 14 bases separated the two germline ends. Germline V CDR1 and CDR2: MGHRA, YSYEKL. The DNA for the CDR3 is TGCGCCAGCAGCCCTCTGCAGGGATCCAACTATGGCTACACCTTC. Translated: CASSPLQGSNYGYTF.

V usage is TRBV6-1 and J usage is TRBJ1-5, with D possibly TRBD1 on 6 matching bases. Germline V lookup: CDR1 MNHNS, CDR2 SASEGT. The CDR3 covers 14 residues. V lost 5 bases and J lost 7, with 15 bases in between. The CDR3 spells CASSWTAAGQPQHF. Written as DNA, the CDR3 is TGTGCCAGCAGTTGGACAGCCGCTGGGCAGCCCCAGCATTTT.

CDR3 DNA sequence: TGTGCCAGCAGTGATGGGGCCGAGCAGTACGTC. It is translated as CASSDGAEQYV. The rearrangement uses TRBV6-8 and TRBJ2-7; D possibly corresponds to TRBD1 (5 bases). Trimming stripped 5 bases from V and 6 bases from J, with 8 bases between. This CDR3 comprises 11 residues. CDR1 and CDR2 from the germline V gene are MNHGY and SAAAGT.

The J gene is TRBJ1-2, the V gene TRBV7-9; 7 bases agree with TRBD1. CDR3 size: 14 residues. Trimming removed 7 bases from V and 5 bases from J; junction bases left unmatched: 10. CDR1 and CDR2 from the germline V gene are SEHNR and FQNEAQ (reference sequence). For the CDR3, the DNA is TGTGCCAGCAACGCCATCGGGACAGCTTATGGCTACACCTTC. Encoded protein: CASNAIGTAYGYTF.

This chain uses TRBV5-6 with TRBJ1-1; D remains unclear. Germline lookup yields CDR1 SGHDT and CDR2 YYEEEE. Between the trimmed V and J ends, which lost 3 bases and 1 base, there was a span of 1 base. The CDR3 is 11 residues long. The CDR3 protein is CASSSNTEAFF. The CDR3, as DNA: TGTGCCAGCAGCTCGAACACTGAAGCTTTCTTT.

This clone was seen more than once but under ten times. The J gene is TRBJ2-1, the V gene TRBV6-5; D is possibly TRBD1 or TRBD2 (6 bases each). Germline loops: CDR1 MNHEY, CDR2 SVGAGI. The V gene lost 2 bases and the J gene lost 9 bases, with 11 bases spanning the gap. The CDR3 consists of 13 residues. CDR3 region: CASSYKGGGEQFF. The CDR3 coding sequence is TGTGCCAGCAGTTACAAGGGGGGCGGTGAGCAGTTCTTC.

This chain uses TRBV5-1 with TRBJ1-6, with D uncertain. CDR3 length: 15 residues. Germline assignment: CDR1 SGHRS and CDR2 YFSETQ. Trimming left V 0 bases short and J 5 bases short, with 9 bases between. Here the CDR3 DNA reads TGCGCCAGCAGCTTGGAGGGTTCCGATAATTCACCCCTCCACTTT. Amino acids: CASSLEGSDNSPLHF.

This chain uses TRBV5-5 with TRBJ1-6; 8 bases align to TRBD1. The CDR3 spans 15 residues. Germline trimming cut 0 bases from V and 8 bases from J; bases unmatched to any gene: 4. Germline V gene data show CDR1 as SGHKS and CDR2 as YYEKEE (reference sequence). The CDR3 reads CASSLGGTGYSPLHF. CDR3 sequence (DNA): TGTGCCAGCAGCTTGGGGGGGACAGGCTATTCACCCCTCCACTTT.

V gene TRBV28 combines with J gene TRBJ1-1; D not certain. The CDR3 sequence is 13 residues long. V dropped 6 bases and J dropped 0 bases, with 8 bases sitting between them. Germline lookup yields CDR1 MDHEN and CDR2 SYDVKM. CDR3 sequence (DNA): TGTGCCAGCAGCCCGGGCCTGAACACTGAAGCTTTCTTT. Translating gives CASSPGLNTEAFF.

The chain is built from TRBV12-2 and TRBJ2-7; the table's D call, TRBD2, was not checked against the DNA. TRBV12-2 is shown as a pseudogene. CDR3 length: 18 residues. The CDR3 is CASRLAVALSGGAYEQYF. For the CDR3, the DNA is TGTGCAAGTCGCTTAGCGGTGGCCCTAAGCGGTGGGGCCTACGAGCAGTACTTC.

V gene TRBV28 combines with J gene TRBJ2-7; TRBD2 is a possible D gene (5 bases). The CDR3 covers 15 residues. Germline V gene data show CDR1 as MDHEN and CDR2 as SYDVKM. The V gene lost 8 bases and the J gene lost 0 bases, with 17 bases spanning the gap. The DNA for the CDR3 is TGTGCCAGCCTCCCCGAGGGTGGTATCTCCTACGAGCAGTACTTC. The encoded protein is CASLPEGGISYEQYF.

V and J are TRBV5-1 and TRBJ1-2; TRBD1 matches 10 bases. Germline CDR1 and CDR2: SGHRS and YFSETQ. V was clipped by 4 bases and J by 6 bases; unmatched bases: 6. There are 14 residues in the CDR3. CDR3 region: CASSPGTGVNGYTF. As DNA, the CDR3 is TGCGCCAGCAGCCCCGGGACAGGGGTGAATGGCTACACCTTC.

This chain joins TRBV18 and TRBJ2-7; D perhaps matches TRBD1 (6 bases). Germline V gives CDR1 KGHSH, CDR2 LQKENI. The CDR3 length is 13 residues. V lost 1 base to trimming and J lost 2 bases, with 6 bases between them. This CDR3 is CASSPQGAYEQYF. CDR3 DNA: TGTGCCAGCTCACCACAGGGGGCCTACGAGCAGTACTTC.

This chain uses TRBV19 with TRBJ2-3, with 8 bases fitting TRBD2. The CDR3 is 12 residues long. Germline V gene sequence: CDR1 LNHDA, CDR2 SQIVND (reference sequence). V lost 3 bases, J lost 14 bases, and 7 bases stayed unmatched. The CDR3: CASSIASGGLYF. The CDR3 region has the DNA TGTGCCAGTAGTATTGCAAGCGGGGGCCTGTATTTT.